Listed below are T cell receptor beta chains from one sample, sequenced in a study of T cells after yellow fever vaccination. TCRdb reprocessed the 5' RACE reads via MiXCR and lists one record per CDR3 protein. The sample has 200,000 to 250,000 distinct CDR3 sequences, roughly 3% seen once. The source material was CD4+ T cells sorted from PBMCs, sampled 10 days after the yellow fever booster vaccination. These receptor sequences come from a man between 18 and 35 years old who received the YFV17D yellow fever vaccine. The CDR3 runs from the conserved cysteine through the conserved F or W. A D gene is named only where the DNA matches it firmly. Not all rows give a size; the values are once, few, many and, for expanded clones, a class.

CDR3 protein: CASGLASGTGTEAFF
CDR3 DNA: TGCGCCAGCGGCTTGGCCTCCGGGACGGGGACTGAAGCTTTCTTT
V gene: TRBV5-1
D gene: -
clone size: -
J gene: TRBJ1-1

CDR3 protein: CAISVDRGSYTF
CDR3 DNA: TGTGCCATCAGTGTTGACAGGGGGAGCTACACCTTC
V gene: TRBV10-3
D gene: TRBD1
clone size: few
J gene: TRBJ1-2

CDR3 protein: CASSYGPTSTDTQYF
CDR3 DNA: TGTGCCAGCAGTTACGGGCCAACGAGCACAGATACGCAGTATTTT
V gene: TRBV6-5
D gene: -
clone size: -
J gene: TRBJ2-3

CDR3 protein: CASSRQGARTEAFF
CDR3 DNA: TGTGCCAGCTCGCGACAGGGGGCGAGGACTGAAGCTTTCTTT
V gene: TRBV18
D gene: TRBD1
clone size: many
J gene: TRBJ1-1

CDR3 protein: CASSEPGTLSGELFF
CDR3 DNA: TGTGCCAGCAGTGAGCCGGGGACTCTCTCCGGGGAGCTGTTTTTT
V gene: TRBV25-1
D gene: -
clone size: many
J gene: TRBJ2-2

CDR3 protein: CASLKDETGNGYTF
CDR3 DNA: TGCGCCAGCCTAAAAGACGAAACAGGGAATGGCTACACCTTC
V gene: TRBV5-1
D gene: -
clone size: many
J gene: TRBJ1-2

CDR3 protein: CASRDNSYNEQFF
CDR3 DNA: TGTGCCAGCAGGGACAACTCCTACAATGAGCAGTTCTTC
V gene: TRBV6-2/TRBV6-3
D gene: -
clone size: many
J gene: TRBJ2-1

CDR3 protein: CASSLLAGNEQFF
CDR3 DNA: TGTGCCAGCTCACTACTAGCGGGCAATGAGCAGTTCTTC
V gene: TRBV18
D gene: TRBD2
clone size: few
J gene: TRBJ2-1

CDR3 protein: CSAGGFEVTEAFF
CDR3 DNA: TGCAGTGCTGGGGGGTTTGAGGTCACTGAAGCTTTCTTT
V gene: TRBV20-1
D gene: -
clone size: few
J gene: TRBJ1-1

CDR3 protein: CASSQPSEEEQFF
CDR3 DNA: TGTGCCAGCAGCCAACCCAGCGAAGAGGAGCAGTTCTTC
V gene: TRBV4-2
D gene: -
clone size: many
J gene: TRBJ2-1

CDR3 protein: CASSLAGGGVNTGELFF
CDR3 DNA: TGCGCCAGCAGCTTGGCCGGCGGGGGGGTTAACACCGGGGAGCTGTTTTTT
V gene: TRBV5-1
D gene: TRBD2
clone size: many
J gene: TRBJ2-2

CDR3 protein: CSARKWPGTQYF
CDR3 DNA: TGCAGTGCTAGAAAGTGGCCTGGTACGCAGTATTTT
V gene: TRBV20-1
D gene: -
clone size: -
J gene: TRBJ2-3

CDR3 protein: CASGRLGYGYTF
CDR3 DNA: TGTGCCAGCGGACGGCTTGGCTATGGCTACACCTTC
V gene: TRBV6-5
D gene: -
clone size: few
J gene: TRBJ1-2

CDR3 protein: CSAQPGLHQYF
CDR3 DNA: TGCAGTGCTCAACCGGGACTACACCAGTATTTT
V gene: TRBV20-1
D gene: TRBD2
clone size: few
J gene: TRBJ2-3

CDR3 protein: CASSLAGGVADTQYF
CDR3 DNA: TGTGCCAGCAGCTTAGCCGGCGGGGTTGCAGATACGCAGTATTTT
V gene: TRBV7-3
D gene: -
clone size: -
J gene: TRBJ2-3

CDR3 protein: CASSYWPITSGANVLTF
CDR3 DNA: TGTGCCAGCAGTTATTGGCCCATCACCTCTGGGGCCAACGTCCTGACTTTC
V gene: TRBV6-6
D gene: -
clone size: few
J gene: TRBJ2-6

CDR3 protein: CASSPGGQPQHF
CDR3 DNA: TGTGCCAGCAGCCCGGGGGGTCAGCCCCAGCATTTT
V gene: TRBV7-9
D gene: -
clone size: many
J gene: TRBJ1-5

CDR3 protein: CASSYVGGSNQPQHF
CDR3 DNA: TGTGCCAGCAGTTACGTCGGGGGTAGCAATCAGCCCCAGCATTTT
V gene: TRBV6-2/TRBV6-3
D gene: -
clone size: many
J gene: TRBJ1-5

CDR3 protein: CAGDRAGASSYEQYF
CDR3 DNA: TGTGCCGGAGACAGGGCCGGGGCAAGCTCCTACGAGCAGTACTTC
V gene: TRBV30
D gene: TRBD1
clone size: -
J gene: TRBJ2-7

CDR3 protein: CAIRGGGPDTQYF
CDR3 DNA: TGTGCCATCAGAGGGGGCGGGCCAGATACGCAGTATTTT
V gene: TRBV10-3
D gene: TRBD1
clone size: many
J gene: TRBJ2-3

CDR3 protein: CASSPFRHGADTQYF
CDR3 DNA: TGTGCCAGCAGCCCCTTTAGGCACGGGGCAGATACGCAGTATTTT
V gene: TRBV5-4
D gene: -
clone size: few
J gene: TRBJ2-3

CDR3 protein: CASSPNGQGGGYTF
CDR3 DNA: TGTGCCAGCTCACCTAATGGACAGGGTGGAGGCTACACCTTC
V gene: TRBV18
D gene: TRBD1
clone size: many
J gene: TRBJ1-2

CDR3 protein: CASSQGEAGTDTQYF
CDR3 DNA: TGTGCCAGCAGCCAAGGGGAGGCGGGCACAGATACGCAGTATTTT
V gene: TRBV4-2
D gene: -
clone size: many
J gene: TRBJ2-3

CDR3 protein: CASSFRTDHRLNTEAFF
CDR3 DNA: TGCGCCAGCAGCTTCCGGACGGACCATCGATTGAACACTGAAGCTTTCTTT
V gene: TRBV5-1
D gene: -
clone size: -
J gene: TRBJ1-1

CDR3 protein: CASSLDEDGRNEQFF
CDR3 DNA: TGTGCCAGCAGCCTAGACGAGGACGGTCGAAATGAGCAGTTCTTC
V gene: TRBV4-2
D gene: -
clone size: many
J gene: TRBJ2-1

CDR3 protein: CASSNYYGYTF
CDR3 DNA: TGTGCCAGTAGTAATTATTATGGCTACACCTTC
V gene: TRBV19
D gene: -
clone size: few
J gene: TRBJ1-2

CDR3 protein: CAISERVLLTGYGYTF
CDR3 DNA: TGTGCCATCAGTGAGAGGGTACTCCTCACGGGCTATGGCTACACCTTC
V gene: TRBV10-3
D gene: -
clone size: -
J gene: TRBJ1-2

CDR3 protein: CASSLPLAGGVTDTQYF
CDR3 DNA: TGCGCCAGCAGCTTGCCACTAGCGGGGGGGGTCACAGATACGCAGTATTTT
V gene: TRBV5-1
D gene: TRBD2
clone size: many
J gene: TRBJ2-3

CDR3 protein: CAISSTGGDQPQHF
CDR3 DNA: TGTGCCATCAGTTCGACAGGGGGAGATCAGCCCCAGCATTTT
V gene: TRBV10-3
D gene: TRBD1
clone size: many
J gene: TRBJ1-5

CDR3 protein: CASSWAGTGDRGYTF
CDR3 DNA: TGCGCCAGCAGCTGGGCCGGGACAGGGGATCGTGGCTACACCTTC
V gene: TRBV5-1
D gene: TRBD1
clone size: many
J gene: TRBJ1-2

CDR3 protein: CASSWGQSGGETQYF
CDR3 DNA: TGTGCCAGCAGTTGGGGACAGTCGGGTGGGGAGACCCAGTACTTC
V gene: TRBV6-2/TRBV6-3
D gene: TRBD1
clone size: few
J gene: TRBJ2-5

CDR3 protein: CASSVEDLPGKLFF
CDR3 DNA: TGTGCCAGCAGCGTAGAGGATCTCCCCGGGAAACTGTTTTTT
V gene: TRBV9
D gene: -
clone size: many
J gene: TRBJ1-4

CDR3 protein: CASSLSGQRNTGELFF
CDR3 DNA: TGCGCCAGCAGCTTATCGGGACAACGGAACACCGGGGAGCTGTTTTTT
V gene: TRBV5-1
D gene: -
clone size: many
J gene: TRBJ2-2

CDR3 protein: CASSVTSGGLPNTGELFF
CDR3 DNA: TGTGCCAGCAGCGTGACTAGCGGGGGGCTTCCGAACACCGGGGAGCTGTTTTTT
V gene: TRBV7-9
D gene: TRBD2
clone size: many
J gene: TRBJ2-2

CDR3 protein: CASSLERFNEQFF
CDR3 DNA: TGTGCCAGCAGCTTAGAGAGGTTCAATGAGCAGTTCTTC
V gene: TRBV7-2
D gene: -
clone size: many
J gene: TRBJ2-1

CDR3 protein: CASSQGPNQPQHF
CDR3 DNA: TGTGCCAGCAGCCAAGGCCCCAATCAGCCCCAGCATTTT
V gene: TRBV14
D gene: -
clone size: many
J gene: TRBJ1-5

CDR3 protein: CATQQRNQPQHF
CDR3 DNA: TGTGCCACCCAACAGCGGAATCAGCCCCAGCATTTT
V gene: TRBV24-1
D gene: -
clone size: few
J gene: TRBJ1-5

CDR3 protein: CASSRASGGDTQYF
CDR3 DNA: TGTGCCAGCTCCCGAGCTAGCGGGGGAGATACGCAGTATTTT
V gene: TRBV18
D gene: TRBD2
clone size: many
J gene: TRBJ2-3

CDR3 protein: CAISQGPGETQYF
CDR3 DNA: TGTGCCATCAGTCAGGGGCCAGGAGAGACCCAGTACTTC
V gene: TRBV10-3
D gene: -
clone size: many
J gene: TRBJ2-5

CDR3 protein: CASSLAGTGISGHYGYTF
CDR3 DNA: TGTGCCAGCAGCTTGGCTGGGACAGGGATTAGTGGCCACTATGGCTACACCTTC
V gene: TRBV5-6
D gene: TRBD1
clone size: many
J gene: TRBJ1-2

CDR3 protein: CASTKGRFRSPLHF
CDR3 DNA: TGTGCCAGCACCAAGGGGAGGTTTCGATCACCCCTCCACTTT
V gene: TRBV6-5
D gene: -
clone size: many
J gene: TRBJ1-6

CDR3 protein: CASSLGQAVGKLFF
CDR3 DNA: TGTGCCAGCAGCTTGGGGCAGGCGGTTGGAAAACTGTTTTTT
V gene: TRBV5-6
D gene: -
clone size: -
J gene: TRBJ1-4

CDR3 protein: CASSLIGGSSYEQYF
CDR3 DNA: TGTGCCAGCAGTTTAATCGGGGGGAGCTCCTACGAGCAGTACTTC
V gene: TRBV12-3/TRBV12-4
D gene: TRBD2
clone size: many
J gene: TRBJ2-7